Listed here are 30 T cell receptor beta chains from one sample, sequenced in a study of blood T cell repertoires in COVID-19. This table comes from immunoSEQ multiplex PCR, and its TCRdb copy is limited to in-frame clones, with some not included. The table lists around 250,000 clones, roughly 90% of them singletons. Input material: peripheral blood. These receptors came from a woman between 35 and 50 years old who had recovered from COVID-19.

V gene TRBV15 combines with J gene TRBJ2-3; the D gene is possibly TRBD1 (6 bases). Germline-derived CDR1 and CDR2 are LNHNV and YYDKDF (reference sequence). V lost 1 base, J lost 8 bases, and 13 bases lay in between. The CDR3 covers 14 residues. The CDR3 loop is CATSRGGPRTTQYF. In DNA form, the CDR3 reads TGTGCCACCAGCAGAGGGGGGCCACGGACTACGCAGTATTTT.

V gene TRBV9 combines with J gene TRBJ2-1; 14 nucleotides align to TRBD2. Germline-derived CDR1 and CDR2 are SGDLS and YYNGEE. This CDR3 region has 18 residues. The trim removed 1 base at V and 5 bases at J, leaving 8 bases unmatched. As DNA, the CDR3 is TGTGCCAGCAGCGTAAATATGGGACTAGCGGGAGTCCACAATGAGCAGTTCTTC. This sequence encodes CASSVNMGLAGVHNEQFF. The whole variable domain, remainder taken from reference TRBV9 and TRBJ2-1, is DSGVTQTPKHLITATGQRVTLRCSPRSGDLSVYWYQQSLDQGLQFLIQYYNGEERAKGNILERFSAQQFPDLHSELNLSSLELGDSALYFCASSVNMGLAGVHNEQFFGPGTRLTVL.

This rearrangement joins TRBV12-5 to TRBJ2-3; TRBD2 might be the D (6 bases). The V end was cut by 4 bases, the J end by 1 base, with 12 bases between. Germline lookup yields CDR1 LGHNT and CDR2 FRNRAP. The CDR3 is made up of 15 amino acids. CDR3 amino acids: CASGSRDFRTDTQYF. CDR3 DNA sequence: TGTGCTAGTGGTTCCCGGGACTTTCGCACAGATACGCAGTATTTT. Full variable domain (outside the CDR3, taken from reference TRBV12-5 and TRBJ2-3): DARVTQTPRHKVTEMGQEVTMRCQPILGHNTVFWYRQTMMQGLELLAYFRNRAPLDDSGMPKDRFSAEMPDATLATLKIQPSEPRDSAVYFCASGSRDFRTDTQYFGPGTRLTVL.

This chain connects TRBV11-2 to TRBJ2-3; no definite D call. This CDR3 contains 12 residues. Trimming removed 1 base at V and 9 bases at J, with 8 bases between. Per the germline V gene, CDR1 is SGHAT and CDR2 is FQNNGV. The CDR3 spells CASSLVVLTQYF. CDR3 bases: TGTGCCAGCAGCTTAGTGGTCCTAACGCAGTATTTT.

The chain combines TRBV27 with TRBJ2-1; TRBD1 agrees at 11 bases. The junction had 7 bases not matched to a gene; V was cut back by 2 bases and J by 10 bases. From germline, CDR1 is MNHEY and CDR2 SMNVEV (reference sequence). The CDR3 totals 15 residues. Here the CDR3 reads CASSLVGQGAREQFF. CDR3 DNA sequence: TGTGCCAGCAGTTTAGTAGGACAGGGGGCCCGGGAGCAGTTCTTC.

The V gene is TRBV29-1, the J gene TRBJ2-3, with D possibly TRBD2 on 6 matching bases. Germline CDR1 is SQVTM and CDR2 is ANQGSEA. The CDR3 is 14 residues long. V lost 7 bases and J lost 4, with 18 bases in between. CDR3 sequence: CSAAPDGRPDTQYF. CDR3 nucleotides: TGCAGCGCCGCTCCGGATGGGAGGCCAGATACGCAGTATTTT.

CDR3 loop: CASSPSGLPGDQQYF. The CDR3, as DNA: TGTGCCAGCAGCCCTAGCGGGCTCCCCGGGGATCAGCAGTACTTC. V and J are TRBV7-2 and TRBJ2-7, with 8 bases aligning to TRBD2. Germline V gene lookup returns CDR1 SGHTA and CDR2 FQGNSA. After removal of 5 bases from V and 8 bases from J, the junction contained 14 bases not matched to a gene. The CDR3 length is 15 residues.

This chain joins TRBV5-1 and TRBJ2-7; possible D gene TRBD1, 6 bases. This CDR3 region has 15 residues. V lost 4 bases and J 2 bases, leaving 16 bases between the germline ends. Germline assignment: CDR1 SGHRS and CDR2 YFSETQ. In DNA, the CDR3 is TGCGCCAGCAGCGCAGCAGGGGTCGGGGCCTACGAGCAGTACTTC. Protein sequence: CASSAAGVGAYEQYF.

The chain recombines TRBV28 with TRBJ2-7; 7 bases fit TRBD1. The germline V gene has CDR1 MDHEN and CDR2 SYDVKM. This CDR3 is built from 14 residues. V dropped 10 bases and J dropped 2; count of bases not matched to a gene: 11. The CDR3 coding sequence is TGTGCCACATTTCACGGGACAGCTACCTACGAGCAGTACTTC. Encoded protein: CATFHGTATYEQYF.

This clone has more than one count but fewer than ten. The V call is TRBV2, the J call TRBJ1-5; D perhaps matches TRBD1 (5 bases). CDR3 length equals 15 residues. Germline V gene lookup returns CDR1 SNHLY and CDR2 FYNNEI. Trimming pared 4 bases from V and 7 bases from J, leaving 17 bases between. In DNA form, the CDR3 reads TGTGCCAGCAGTGTAGAGGAAGGGGAGGGGCAGCCCCAGCATTTT. This gives the protein CASSVEEGEGQPQHF.

The J gene is TRBJ1-5, the V gene TRBV3-1 (or the pseudogene TRBV3-2), with TRBD1 as a possible D gene (5 bases). Looked up from germline, CDR1 is LGHDT and CDR2 is YNNKEL (reference sequence). Between the trimmed V and J ends, which lost 3 bases and 6 bases, there was a span of 12 bases. The CDR3 contains 14 residues. In DNA form, the CDR3 reads TGTGCCAGCAGCCATTCTGGGGCTGGTCAGCCCCAGCATTTT. Amino acid sequence: CASSHSGAGQPQHF.

The chain couples TRBV7-8 to TRBJ2-1; 7 bases are shared with TRBD2. Germline CDR1 reads SGHVS; CDR2 reads FQNEAQ. With 5 bases clipped from V and 4 bases from J, the junction kept 11 bases outside the gene matches. The CDR3 is 16 amino acids. CDR3 residues: CASSPRASGTYNEQFF. In DNA form, the CDR3 reads TGTGCCAGCAGCCCCCGGGCCAGCGGGACGTACAATGAGCAGTTCTTC.

The V gene is TRBV6-1, the J gene TRBJ1-5; possibly TRBD1 for D (5 bases). V was trimmed by 2 bases and J by 7 bases, leaving 9 bases between them. CDR1 and CDR2 from the germline V gene are MNHNS and SASEGT. The length of the CDR3 is 13 residues. The CDR3 sequence is CASSEQGSQPQHF. CDR3 bases: TGTGCCAGCAGTGAACAGGGTTCGCAGCCCCAGCATTTT.

The CDR3 reads CATSRGGTPDSNEQFF. The DNA for the CDR3 is TGTGCCACCAGCAGAGGGGGGACTCCAGATTCCAATGAGCAGTTCTTC. The chain recombines TRBV15 with TRBJ2-1, with D possibly being TRBD2 (6 bases). The V end was cut by 1 base, the J end by 6 bases, with 16 bases between. Germline CDR1 and CDR2: LNHNV and YYDKDF (reference sequence). This CDR3 has 16 amino acids.

This rearrangement joins TRBV12-3 or TRBV12-4 to TRBJ2-1; no definite D call. This CDR3 has 12 residues. The germline V and J ends were trimmed by 5 bases and 6 bases, with 8 bases remaining between them. The CDR3 DNA sequence: TGTGCCAGCAGTACCGAAGCCAATGAGCAGTTCTTC. Translating it yields CASSTEANEQFF.

The V call is TRBV9, the J call TRBJ2-1; 10 nucleotides line up with TRBD2. The CDR3 spans 18 residues. Germline V CDR1 and CDR2: SGDLS, YYNGEE. Trimming took 3 bases from V and 6 from J; bases not matched to a gene: 15. The CDR3 here is CASSARASGSVPSNEQFF. The DNA of the CDR3 is TGTGCCAGCAGCGCGAGGGCTAGCGGGAGCGTCCCGTCCAATGAGCAGTTCTTC.

The V gene is TRBV5-6, the J gene TRBJ2-1, with 8 bases matching TRBD2. Unmatched junction bases numbered 4, after V lost 4 bases and J lost 4 bases. The CDR3 extends over 14 amino acids. CDR1 is SGHDT, CDR2 YYEEEE, per germline. The CDR3, as DNA: TGTGCCAGCAGCCAAGGGACTAGTTACAATGAGCAGTTCTTC. Protein sequence: CASSQGTSYNEQFF.

This rearrangement joins TRBV30 to TRBJ2-3; TRBD2 matches at 12 bases. The germline V gene has CDR1 GTSNPN and CDR2 SVGIG (reference sequence). The V and J ends lost 2 bases and 0 bases, in that order; junction bases with no gene match: 3. This CDR3 is built from 16 residues. This chain's CDR3 is CAWSPGLAGSTDTQYF. CDR3 DNA: TGTGCCTGGAGTCCCGGACTAGCGGGAAGCACAGATACGCAGTATTTT.

The chain recombines TRBV5-6 with TRBJ2-6, with D perhaps TRBD1 (6 bases). Per the germline V gene, CDR1 is SGHDT and CDR2 is YYEEEE. The CDR3 covers 16 residues. The V gene lost 4 bases and the J gene lost 0 bases, with 11 bases spanning the gap. The CDR3 loop reads CASSQGTSSGANVLTF. In DNA, the CDR3 is TGTGCCAGCAGCCAGGGGACCTCCTCTGGGGCCAACGTCCTGACTTTC. Combining the CDR3 with reference TRBV5-6 and TRBJ2-6 gives the whole variable domain DAGVTQSPTHLIKTRGQQVTLRCSPKSGHDTVSWYQQALGQGPQFIFQYYEEEERQRGNFPDRFSGHQFPNYSSELNVNALLLGDSALYLCASSQGTSSGANVLTFGAGSRLTVL.

The chain is built from TRBV6-5 and TRBJ1-4; the D is unclear. The V gene lost 2 bases and the J gene lost 4 bases, with 8 bases spanning the gap. The CDR3 length is 14 residues. Germline V gene lookup returns CDR1 MNHEY and CDR2 SVGAGI. The CDR3 sequence is CASSYGQNNEKLFF. CDR3 DNA sequence: TGTGCCAGCAGTTACGGCCAGAATAATGAAAAACTGTTTTTT.

The V call is TRBV4-2, the J call TRBJ2-7; 12 bases are a match to TRBD2. V lost 0 bases to trimming and J lost 2 bases; unmatched junction nucleotides: 11. The CDR3 extends over 19 amino acids. Germline CDR1 reads LGHNA; CDR2 reads YNFKEQ. CDR3 region: CASSQETRTSGTTTYEQYF. The CDR3 region has the DNA TGTGCCAGCAGCCAAGAGACGAGGACTAGCGGGACAACCACCTACGAGCAGTACTTC.

V gene TRBV7-9 combines with J gene TRBJ2-7, with 8 positions matching TRBD1. The trim removed 5 bases at V and 7 bases at J, leaving 16 bases unmatched. The CDR3 covers 16 residues. Germline V CDR1 and CDR2: SEHNR, FQNEAQ (reference sequence). CDR3 amino acids: CASSPTVWTGSSEQYF. The CDR3 region has the DNA TGTGCCAGCAGCCCCACGGTATGGACAGGGTCCTCTGAGCAGTACTTC. Complete variable domain (other parts from reference TRBV7-9 and TRBJ2-7): DTGVSQNPRHKITKRGQNVTFRCDPISEHNRLYWYRQTLGQGPEFLTYFQNEAQLEKSRLLSDRFSAERPKGSFSTLEIQRTEQGDSAMYLCASSPTVWTGSSEQYFGPGTRLTVT.

The rearrangement uses TRBV30 and TRBJ1-2, with D unresolved. From germline, CDR1 is GTSNPN and CDR2 SVGIG (reference sequence). The ends were cut back, 1 base at V and 1 base at J, with 10 bases in the middle. The CDR3 is made up of 14 amino acids. CDR3 DNA sequence: TGTGCCTGGAGTGAGGGAGGCTTTAACTATGGCTACACCTTC. Protein sequence: CAWSEGGFNYGYTF.

The J gene is TRBJ2-3, the V gene TRBV4-2; 9 nucleotides align to TRBD2. Trimming at V came to 1 base and at J to 0 bases, leaving 11 bases not matched to a gene. Germline CDR1 and CDR2: LGHNA and YNFKEQ. The CDR3 spans 19 residues. The chain's CDR3 is CASSQVLAGRGSSTDTQYF. CDR3 coding DNA: TGTGCCAGCAGCCAAGTTCTAGCGGGAAGGGGGAGTAGCACAGATACGCAGTATTTT.

This clone was seen once. V usage is TRBV30 and J usage is TRBJ1-1; 9 bases map to TRBD1. J lost 7 bases, V lost 3 bases, and 12 bases had no gene match. The CDR3 contains 15 residues. The germline CDR1 and CDR2 sequences are GTSNPN and SVGIG (reference sequence). In DNA, the CDR3 is TGTGCCTGGAGCTCCCGGGACAGGGTAGATTTTGAAGCTTTCTTT. Amino acids: CAWSSRDRVDFEAFF.

As DNA, the CDR3 is TGTGCCAGCAGTGAAATTCGCGGACACCGAACTAACTATGGCTACACCTTC. Protein product: CASSEIRGHRTNYGYTF. This chain connects TRBV2 to TRBJ1-2; a weak D match, TRBD1 (5 bases). The V end was cut by 2 bases, the J end by 0 bases, with 16 bases between. CDR1 and CDR2 (germline): SNHLY, FYNNEI. The length of the CDR3 is 17 residues.

This clone was observed once. The J gene is TRBJ2-7, the V gene TRBV7-2, with 8 positions matching TRBD1. CDR1 and CDR2 from the germline V gene are SGHTA and FQGNSA. The trim removed 4 bases at V and 3 bases at J, leaving 8 bases unmatched. This CDR3 region has 15 residues. CDR3 region: CASSSRGQGVYEQYF. The CDR3 DNA reads as TGTGCCAGCAGCTCTCGTGGACAGGGAGTCTACGAGCAGTACTTC.

The chain links TRBV9 to TRBJ2-7; tentative D call: TRBD2 (6 bases). Germline assignment: CDR1 SGDLS and CDR2 YYNGEE. The CDR3 covers 16 residues. Trimming cost V 0 bases and J 2 bases, with 15 bases left between them. The CDR3 spells CASSVGGDSATYEQYF. CDR3 sequence (DNA): TGTGCCAGCAGCGTAGGGGGGGACTCCGCTACCTACGAGCAGTACTTC.

This sequence joins TRBV7-9 and TRBJ2-7, with D tentatively TRBD2 (6 bases). CDR1 SEHNR and CDR2 FQNEAQ come from the germline V gene (reference sequence). Trimming pared 6 bases from V and 5 bases from J, leaving 11 bases between. CDR3 length equals 12 residues. The CDR3 DNA is TGTGCCAGCAGGGAGGGGTACGACGAGCAGTACTTC. This encodes CASREGYDEQYF.

The V and J genes are TRBV27 and TRBJ2-7; possible D gene TRBD1, 5 bases. Trimming cost V 5 bases and J 2 bases, with 13 bases left between them. Germline V gene data show CDR1 as MNHEY and CDR2 as SMNVEV (reference sequence). The CDR3 consists of 14 residues. CDR3 loop: CASSPQGATYEQYF. For the CDR3, the DNA is TGTGCCAGCAGTCCTCAGGGCGCTACCTACGAGCAGTACTTC.